This TCR beta chain appears in the sequencing data of a study of shared clonotypes between healthy human individuals. Germline assignment: CDR1 MNHEY and CDR2 SMNVEV (reference sequence). V was pared by 0 bases and J by 4 bases, with 7 bases of the junction left unmatched. This CDR3 contains 17 residues. Assay: immunoSEQ multiplex PCR; the TCRdb copy retains only in-frame clones and omits some. Of about 1 million clones in the sample, more than 75% were seen once. This clone was counted between two and nine times. The source of this sequence is a man between 18 and 35 years old in good health. Some clones in this sample may be carry-over from other donors' samples. Material: memory CD4+ T cells from PBMCs. Regarding subset: CD45RA-negative fraction. This sequence joins TRBV27 and TRBJ2-3, with 10 positions matching TRBD1. The CDR3 DNA sequence: TGTGCCAGCAGTTTATCAGCCGGGACAGGGGCGGCAGATACGCAGTATTTT. Translating it yields CASSLSAGTGAADTQYF.